These 25 T cell receptor beta chains were sequenced from one sample in a study of T cell repertoires in cytomegalovirus infection. Their antigens remain unidentified. TCRdb reanalysed the reads using MiXCR and keeps one entry per CDR3 protein. The table includes about 890,000 distinct CDR3 sequences, about 33% detected once. This sample comprised cultured CD8+ T cells from PBMCs, obtained from culture after CMV antigen stimulation. Every receptor here comes from a human donor in good health (CMV status not recorded). Some clones in this sample may be carry-over from other donors' samples.

This clonotype was found a few times. The CDR3 reads CASSEEIAEAFF. CDR3 nucleotide sequence: TGTGCCAGCAGTGAAGAGATAGCTGAAGCTTTCTTT. V and J are TRBV2 and TRBJ1-1; D gene ambiguous. Germline-derived CDR1 and CDR2 are SNHLY and FYNNEI. V was clipped by 1 base and J by 6 bases, with 6 bases between them. The CDR3 extends over 12 amino acids.

This clonotype has ten or more counts. V gene TRBV7-8 combines with J gene TRBJ2-7; 11 nucleotides align to TRBD1. The CDR3 totals 16 residues. Germline assignment: CDR1 SGHVS and CDR2 FQNEAQ. Trimming cost V 0 bases and J 0 bases; bases outside gene matches: 1. CDR3 in DNA: TGTGCCAGCAGCTTAGCCGGGACAGGGGGCTCCTACGAGCAGTACGTC. It yields the protein CASSLAGTGGSYEQYV.

This chain uses TRBV9 with TRBJ2-1; possibly TRBD2 for D (5 bases). The CDR3 loop spans 12 amino acids. Germline CDR1 is SGDLS and CDR2 is YYNGEE. V gave up 3 bases and J gave up 9 bases, with 10 bases separating them. In DNA, the CDR3 is TGTGCCAGCAGCGCCGCTGCGGGTGAGCAGTTCTTC. It specifies CASSAAAGEQFF.

With respect to this clonotype: It may be a read error: a sequence one base away is much more abundant. The rearrangement links TRBV7-6 to TRBJ2-2, with 7 positions matching TRBD2. CDR3 size: 13 residues. CDR1 is SGHVS and CDR2 is FNYEAQ in the germline V gene. In DNA form, the CDR3 reads TGTGTCAGCAGCGGGGCAAACACCGGGGAGCTGTTTTTT. As protein: CVSSGANTGELFF.

The chain employs TRBV20-1 and TRBJ1-1, with 7 bases matching TRBD1. This CDR3 contains 22 residues. In germline, CDR1 is DFQATT, CDR2 SNEGSKA (reference sequence). V lost 5 bases to trimming and J lost 1 base; unmatched junction nucleotides: 31. CDR3 bases: TGCAGTGCTTATCTCCCTTACGTACAGGGGTTGGAAGATTTAGGGAGGAACACTGAAGCTTTCTTT. Translated: CSAYLPYVQGLEDLGRNTEAFF.

The chain links TRBV11-2 to TRBJ2-7, with D unresolved. The CDR3 has 16 amino acids. The V gene lost 0 bases and the J gene lost 2 bases, with 14 bases spanning the gap. Germline values: CDR1 SGHAT, CDR2 FQNNGV. CDR3 nucleotides: TGTGCCAGCAGCTTAGAAAAGGGATACCCTGCCTACGAGCAGTACGTC. It encodes CASSLEKGYPAYEQYV.

The chain couples TRBV27 to TRBJ2-1, with D tentatively TRBD1 or TRBD2 (5 bases each). V was clipped by 10 bases and J by 4 bases, with 8 bases between them. The CDR3 runs to 11 residues. Germline lookup yields CDR1 MNHEY and CDR2 SMNVEV (reference sequence). The CDR3 bases are TGTGCCACCAGGGAGTACAATGAGCAGTTCTTC. It translates to CATREYNEQFF.

The J gene is TRBJ2-7, the V gene TRBV2; 10 nucleotides line up with TRBD2. The V and J ends lost 8 bases and 1 base, in that order; junction bases with no gene match: 8. This CDR3 spans 15 amino acids. Germline lookup yields CDR1 SNHLY and CDR2 FYNNEI. The chain's CDR3 is CASGISGGPSYEQYF. CDR3 nucleotides: TGTGCCAGCGGGATTAGCGGGGGGCCGTCCTACGAGCAGTACTTC.

This clonotype was seen a few times. This sequence joins TRBV27 and TRBJ2-3, with D perhaps matching TRBD1 or TRBD2 (7 bases each). CDR3 length: 15 amino acids. Germline V CDR1 and CDR2: MNHEY, SMNVEV (reference sequence). V lost 3 bases and J 4 bases, leaving 14 bases between the germline ends. The CDR3 nucleotides read TGTGCCAGCAGTTTTGGGAGGGGGCGCGCAGATACGCAGTATTTT. It encodes CASSFGRGRADTQYF.

With regard to this clonotype: One junction end does not reproduce the germline sequence, and a read error may be involved. V gene TRBV7-9 combines with J gene TRBJ1-2; tentative D call: TRBD1 (5 bases). There are 15 residues in the CDR3. Germline CDR1 is SEHNR and CDR2 is FQNEAQ (reference sequence). The CDR3 DNA reads TGTGCCAACAGCCCGCCGTGGGGGGACCCACATGGCTACACCTTC. This sequence encodes CANSPPWGDPHGYTF.

V and J are TRBV7-9 and TRBJ2-1; D gene unclear. The V end was cut by 8 bases, the J end by 5 bases, with 7 bases between. Germline V gene sequence: CDR1 SEHNR, CDR2 FQNEAQ (reference sequence). The CDR3 loop spans 11 amino acids. CDR3 nucleotides: TGTGCCAGCCTAGGCGACAATGAGCAGTTCTTC. This codes for CASLGDNEQFF.

This clonotype was seen a handful of times. The V call is TRBV7-9, the J call TRBJ2-1; a possible D gene is TRBD1 (8 bases). The CDR3 sequence is 16 residues long. Trimming shortened V by 8 bases and J by 6 bases, and 23 bases separated the two germline ends. The germline CDR1 and CDR2 sequences are SEHNR and FQNEAQ (reference sequence). DNA for the CDR3: TGTGCCAGCTCCCCAGACCCGGACAGGGAGGGCAATGAGCAGTTCTTC. Translation gives CASSPDPDREGNEQFF.

The chain combines TRBV3-1 with TRBJ2-3, with D possibly being TRBD1 (6 bases). Germline-derived CDR1 and CDR2 are LGHDT and YNNKEL (reference sequence). The CDR3 is 16 amino acids. The V end lost 0 bases, the J end lost 0 bases, and 10 bases lay between the germline ends. CDR3 in DNA: TGTGCCAGCAGCCAAGAAGGGGGACCCAGCACAGATACGCAGTATTTT. It yields the protein CASSQEGGPSTDTQYF.

CDR3 region: CASILDRVDTIYF. The CDR3 DNA reads as TGTGCCAGCATCCTGGACAGGGTAGACACCATATATTTT. V gene TRBV7-9 combines with J gene TRBJ1-3, with 8 bases matching TRBD1. Germline V gene sequence: CDR1 SEHNR, CDR2 FQNEAQ (reference sequence). This CDR3 is built from 13 residues. Trimming removed 7 bases from V and 8 bases from J; junction bases left unmatched: 7. The variable domain in full, with the rest retrieved from reference TRBV7-9 and TRBJ1-3, is DTGVSQNPRHKITKRGQNVTFRCDPISEHNRLYWYRQTLGQGPEFLTYFQNEAQLEKSRLLSDRFSAERPKGSFSTLEIQRTEQGDSAMYLCASILDRVDTIYFGEGSWLTVV.

This chain connects TRBV7-2 to TRBJ1-6, with D unclear. V was trimmed by 2 bases and J by 7 bases, leaving 18 bases between them. The CDR3 extends over 17 amino acids. Germline CDR1 reads SGHTA; CDR2 reads FQGNSA. CDR3: CASSLKVGRRKNSPLHF. CDR3 coding DNA: TGTGCCAGCAGCTTAAAAGTAGGGCGCAGGAAAAATTCACCCCTCCACTTT. Drawing the rest from reference TRBV7-2 and TRBJ1-6, the complete variable domain is GAGVSQSPSNKVTEKGKDVELRCDPISGHTALYWYRQSLGQGLEFLIYFQGNSAPDKSGLPSDRFSAERTGGSVSTLTIQRTQQEDSAVYLCASSLKVGRRKNSPLHFGNGTRLTVT.

There are a few counts of this clonotype. This chain uses TRBV6-1 with TRBJ2-7; possibly TRBD1 for D (6 bases). The ends were cut back, 3 bases at V and 6 bases at J, with 12 bases in the middle. This CDR3 contains 13 residues. Germline V gene sequence: CDR1 MNHNS, CDR2 SASEGT. CDR3 region: CASSDVRDTEQYV. The CDR3 DNA is TGTGCCAGCAGTGACGTACGGGACACCGAGCAGTACGTC.

In this sample, this clonotype turned up a few times. The chain carries TRBV12-3 or TRBV12-4 and TRBJ2-1; D ambiguous. The ends were cut back, 2 bases at V and 8 bases at J, with 13 bases in the middle. This CDR3 contains 14 residues. The chain's CDR3 is CASSLRVAHDEQFF. The CDR3 DNA follows: TGTGCCAGCAGTTTACGAGTCGCCCACGATGAGCAGTTCTTC.

The sample holds a few counts of this clonotype. The rearrangement links TRBV19 to TRBJ2-7; TRBD1 agrees at 11 bases. Germline assignment: CDR1 LNHDA and CDR2 SQIVND (reference sequence). V lost 5 bases and J lost 4; bases outside the gene matches: 7. This CDR3 contains 15 residues. This chain's CDR3 is CASSPWTGGEYEQYF. The CDR3 DNA reads as TGTGCCAGTAGTCCATGGACAGGGGGCGAATACGAGCAGTACTTC.

This clonotype occurred a few times. The gene calls are TRBV27 and TRBJ2-3; D gene ambiguous. CDR3 length: 14 amino acids. Germline V gene lookup returns CDR1 MNHEY and CDR2 SMNVEV (reference sequence). The V and J ends lost 6 bases and 6 bases respectively, with 16 bases between them. The CDR3 sequence: CASRPSRAPDTQYF. The DNA of the CDR3 is TGTGCCAGCAGACCCTCTAGGGCCCCTGATACGCAGTATTTT.

The chain is built from TRBV27 and TRBJ2-7, with TRBD2 matching 11 bases. This CDR3 contains 15 residues. The germline CDR1 and CDR2 sequences are MNHEY and SMNVEV (reference sequence). J gave up 3 bases and V 6 bases, and 7 bases lay outside the gene matches. The CDR3: CASSGGTSGRYEQYF. CDR3 nucleotides: TGTGCCAGCAGCGGGGGGACTAGCGGTCGCTACGAGCAGTACTTC.

The J gene is TRBJ1-4, the V gene TRBV6-5; the D is unclear. This CDR3 has 15 residues. CDR1 is MNHEY and CDR2 is SVGAGI in the germline V gene. V dropped 6 bases and J dropped 8 bases, with 19 bases sitting between them. CDR3 protein: CASRRPGASDEKLFF. Written as DNA, the CDR3 is TGTGCCAGCAGACGGCCGGGAGCCTCGGACGAAAAACTGTTTTTT.

The chain is built from TRBV27 and TRBJ2-1; possible D gene TRBD2, 6 bases. Trimming took off 3 bases at V and 8 bases at J, with 26 bases between the two ends. CDR1 MNHEY and CDR2 SMNVEV come from the germline V gene (reference sequence). This CDR3 region has 18 residues. Written as DNA, the CDR3 is TGTGCCAGCAGTTTCCCTACTCCAGCCGGGACTTTACTGGATGAGCAGTTCTTC. As protein: CASSFPTPAGTLLDEQFF.

This chain connects TRBV7-6 to TRBJ2-3; unclear D gene. Germline CDR1 reads SGHVS; CDR2 reads FNYEAQ. Trimming cost V 1 base and J 11 bases, with 10 bases left between them. This CDR3 contains 12 residues. This CDR3 reads CASSLGVTQQYF. The CDR3 nucleotides are TGTGCCAGCAGCTTAGGCGTAACTCAGCAGTATTTT.

V and J are TRBV6-6 and TRBJ2-2; a possible D gene is TRBD2 (5 bases). Germline loops: CDR1 MNHNY, CDR2 SVGAGI (reference sequence). The ends were cut back, 5 bases at V and 5 bases at J, with 18 bases in the middle. This CDR3 region has 16 residues. CDR3 sequence reads: CASSPPGGLGTGELFF. Here the CDR3 DNA reads TGTGCCAGCAGTCCACCGGGCGGGTTAGGGACCGGGGAGCTGTTTTTT.

This clonotype was seen a few times. V gene TRBV6-5 combines with J gene TRBJ2-7, with 8 positions matching TRBD1. V was pared by 8 bases and J by 5 bases, with 2 bases of the junction left unmatched. This CDR3 region has 11 residues. Germline CDR1 MNHEY, CDR2 SVGAGI. The CDR3 bases are TGTGCCAGCGGGACAGGCCACGAGCAGTACTTC. Translated: CASGTGHEQYF.